There are many counts of the clone carrying this T cell receptor (beta chain). What it binds is unknown. CDR1 and CDR2 (germline): SGHTA, FQGTGA. CDR3 length equals 13 residues. V was shortened by 5 bases and J by 6 bases, with 11 bases between the two germline ends. The data are from a study of T cells after yellow fever vaccination. The study's findings and limits: Among primary-vaccination clones, most reappeared after the booster, at 96% for CD4 and more than 85% for CD8.

UMIs were added to TCR cDNA along with a universal primer site when it was made by 5'RACE template switching. One entry per CDR3 protein, called by TCRdb with MiXCR from the 5' RACE reads. The sample has 55,000 to 70,000 distinct CDR3 sequences, under 8% seen once. J is TRBJ2-1 and V is TRBV7-3, with D maybe TRBD2 (6 bases). The receptor was isolated from a man between 18 and 29 years old who received the YFV17D yellow fever vaccine. Sample: CD8+ T cells sorted from PBMCs, taken about 41 days after the first yellow fever vaccination. The CDR3 DNA reads as TGTGCCAGCAGCGCCAGACTAGGCAATGAGCAGTTCTTC. This translates into CASSARLGNEQFF.